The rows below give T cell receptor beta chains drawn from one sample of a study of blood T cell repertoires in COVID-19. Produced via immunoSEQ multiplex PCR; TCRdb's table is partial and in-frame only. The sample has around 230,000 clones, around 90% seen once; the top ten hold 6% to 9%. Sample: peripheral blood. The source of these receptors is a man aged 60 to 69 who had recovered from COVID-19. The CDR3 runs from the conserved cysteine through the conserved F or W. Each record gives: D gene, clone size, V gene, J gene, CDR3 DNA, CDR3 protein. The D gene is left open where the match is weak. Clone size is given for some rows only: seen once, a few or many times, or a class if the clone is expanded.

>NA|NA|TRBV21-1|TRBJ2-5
TGTGCCAGCAGACGGTGTCGTATGGTCCAAGAGACCCAGTACTTC
CASRRCRMVQETQYF
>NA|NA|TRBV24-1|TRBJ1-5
TGTGCCACCAGTGATAGGACTAATCAGCCCCAGCATTTT
CATSDRTNQPQHF
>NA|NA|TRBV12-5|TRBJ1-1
TGTGCTAGTGGTTTGATCGCCGGACAGTTGAGAACTGAAGCTTTCTTT
CASGLIAGQLRTEAFF
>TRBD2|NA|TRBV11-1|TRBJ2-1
TGTGCCAGCAGCTTACTTAGCGGGGGCACACACAATGAGCAGTTCTTC
CASSLLSGGTHNEQFF
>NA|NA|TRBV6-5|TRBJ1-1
TGTGCCAGCAGTTATGGGCCGGGGAGAACTGAAGCTTTCTTT
CASSYGPGRTEAFF
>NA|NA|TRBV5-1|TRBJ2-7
TGCGCCAGCAGCCCGTGGGACATCAGTTACGAGCAGTACTTC
CASSPWDISYEQYF
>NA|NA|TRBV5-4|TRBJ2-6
TGTGCCAGCAGCTTGGGACCTCTGCTAGCGATATCTGGGGCCAACGTCCTGACTTTC
CASSLGPLLAISGANVLTF
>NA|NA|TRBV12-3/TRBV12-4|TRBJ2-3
TGTGCCAGCAGTCGAAGAGCAGATACGCAGTATTTT
CASSRRADTQYF
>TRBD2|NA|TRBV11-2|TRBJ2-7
TGTGCCAGCAGCTTAAGCGGGGGGACCTACGAGCAGTACTTC
CASSLSGGTYEQYF
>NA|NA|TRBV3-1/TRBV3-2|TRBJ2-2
TGTGCCAGCAGCCCAGGCACCGGGGAGCTGTTTTTT
CASSPGTGELFF
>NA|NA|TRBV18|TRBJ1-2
TGTGCCAGCTCACCGGACAGTTATGGCTACACCTTC
CASSPDSYGYTF
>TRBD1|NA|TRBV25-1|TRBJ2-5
TGTGCCAGCGGGGGGACAGGGCAAGAGACCCAGTACTTC
CASGGTGQETQYF
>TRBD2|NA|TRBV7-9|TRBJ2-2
TGTGCCTACCCGCAGGCGGGACTAGCGGGGGGGATGAACACCGGGGAGCTGTTTTTT
CAYPQAGLAGGMNTGELFF
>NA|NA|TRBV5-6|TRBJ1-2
TGTGCCAGCAGCTTGGATCAGATAAACTATGGCTACACCTTC
CASSLDQINYGYTF
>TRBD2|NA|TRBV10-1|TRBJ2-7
TGCGCCAGCAGTGGGACTAGCGGGGCCTACGAGCAGTACTTC
CASSGTSGAYEQYF
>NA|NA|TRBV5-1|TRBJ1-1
TGCGCCAGCAGCTTGGGGCACACTGAAGCTTTCTTT
CASSLGHTEAFF
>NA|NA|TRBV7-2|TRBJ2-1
TGTGCCAACAGCCCCGGTGAGTATGACAGGAAGTTCTTC
CANSPGEYDRKFF
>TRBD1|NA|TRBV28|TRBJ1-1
TGTGCCAGCAGTGTAACCGGGACAGGGGGCTTAGCGGCTTTCTTT
CASSVTGTGGLAAFF
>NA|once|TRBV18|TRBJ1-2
TGTGCCAGCTCGACGGGACATTGGGATGGCTACACCTTC
CASSTGHWDGYTF
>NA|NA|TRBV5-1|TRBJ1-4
TGCGCCAGCAGTCAGGGGCCGGTTAATGAAAAACTGTTTTTT
CASSQGPVNEKLFF
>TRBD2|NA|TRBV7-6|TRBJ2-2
TGTGCCAGCAGGCCCGCGCCGGGACTAGCGGGGGGGGGCACCGGGGAGCTGTTTTTT
CASRPAPGLAGGGTGELFF
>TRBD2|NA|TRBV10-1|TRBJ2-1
TGCGCCAGCAGCTCCTCTCTAGCGGGGGGGTACAATGAGCAGTTCTTC
CASSSSLAGGYNEQFF
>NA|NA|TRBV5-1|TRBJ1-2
TGCGCCAGCAGCTCGACGACATTCGGGGATGGCTACACCTTC
CASSSTTFGDGYTF
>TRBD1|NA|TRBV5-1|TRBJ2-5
TGCGCCAGCAGCTCCGGACAGGAAGAGACCCAGTACTTC
CASSSGQEETQYF
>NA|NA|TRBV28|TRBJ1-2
TGTGCCAGCAGTTTAAGGGGACTCTTTGGCTACACCTTC
CASSLRGLFGYTF
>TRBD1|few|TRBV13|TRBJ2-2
TGTGCCAGCAGCTTTCTACAGGGGAGCACCGGGGAGCTGTTTTTT
CASSFLQGSTGELFF
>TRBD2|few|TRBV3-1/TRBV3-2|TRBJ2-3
TGTGCCAGCAGCCGCTCCCTAGCGGGGGGGGTAGATACGCAGTATTTT
CASSRSLAGGVDTQYF
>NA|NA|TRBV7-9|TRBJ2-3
TGTGCCAGCAGCTCCCCCGGTGGGGGGGCGCGTACAGATACGCAGTATTTT
CASSSPGGGARTDTQYF
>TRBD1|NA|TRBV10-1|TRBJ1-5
TGCGCCAGCGAGGGGGCGGGTCAGCCCCAGCATTTT
CASEGAGQPQHF
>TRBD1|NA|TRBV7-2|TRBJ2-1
TGTGCCAGCAAACTGACAGGGGCCCTTTACAATGAGCAGTTCTTC
CASKLTGALYNEQFF
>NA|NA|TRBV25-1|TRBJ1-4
TGTGCCAGCAGCCCGGGTGAAGGAAGTGCAACTAATGAAAAACTGTTTTTT
CASSPGEGSATNEKLFF
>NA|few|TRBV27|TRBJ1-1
TGTGCCAGCTCCCCTGAGGTCGGGCGGGGGCAAGCTTTCTTT
CASSPEVGRGQAFF
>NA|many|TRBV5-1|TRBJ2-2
TGCGCCAGCAGCTTGGGTAGCTGGAACACCGGGGAGCTGTTTTTT
CASSLGSWNTGELFF
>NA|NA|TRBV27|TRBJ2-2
TGTGCCAGCAGTTTCCCGACAGGGACTAACACCGGGGAGCTGTTTTTT
CASSFPTGTNTGELFF
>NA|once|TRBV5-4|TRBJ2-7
TGTGCCAGCAGCCAGACGGAGGGATCCTACGAGCAGTACTTC
CASSQTEGSYEQYF
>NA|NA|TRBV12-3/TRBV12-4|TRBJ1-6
TGTGCCAGCAGCCGGGACATCACACCCCTCCACTTT
CASSRDITPLHF
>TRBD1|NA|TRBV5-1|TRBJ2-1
TGCGCCAGCAGGATGGGACAGAACAATGAGCAGTTCTTC
CASRMGQNNEQFF
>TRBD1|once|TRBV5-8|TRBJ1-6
TGTGCCAGCAGCTTTTTTACCGGGACAGGGTTTGCCTCCTATAATTCACCCCTCCACTTT
CASSFFTGTGFASYNSPLHF
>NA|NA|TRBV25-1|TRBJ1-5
TGTGCCAGCAGTGGCAGGATTGGGCAGCCCCAGCATTTT
CASSGRIGQPQHF
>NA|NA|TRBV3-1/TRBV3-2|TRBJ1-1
TGTGCCAGCAGCCCCGGGGGGTCGAGGCCTGAAGCTTTCTTT
CASSPGGSRPEAFF
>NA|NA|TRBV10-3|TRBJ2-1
TGTGCCATCAGTGAGTCCGTTCGCAATGAGCAGTTCTTC
CAISESVRNEQFF
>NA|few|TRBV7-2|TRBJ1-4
TGTGCCAGCAGCTTAGCGCCAGGGATCCTCGGGGAAAAACTGTTTTTT
CASSLAPGILGEKLFF